This TCR beta chain appears in the sequencing data of a study of CD8 T cells in ankylosing spondylitis. TCRdb ran MiXCR on the 5' RACE reads and lists one entry per CDR3 protein. The sample lists approximately 60,000 distinct CDR3 sequences; around 6.4% were seen once. V lost 8 bases to trimming and J lost 0 bases; unmatched junction nucleotides: 7. The CDR3 is 16 amino acids. Germline assignment: CDR1 MDHEN and CDR2 SYDVKM. This clonotype was counted ten times or more. This clonotype was obtained from a male donor with ankylosing spondylitis. Sample: synovial fluid, either unsorted or a sorted T cell fraction (not recorded which). The gene calls are TRBV28 and TRBJ2-6, with 7 bases lining up with TRBD1. The CDR3 is CASEGRGSSGANVLTF. The CDR3 region has the DNA TGTGCCAGCGAGGGCAGGGGGAGCTCTGGGGCCAACGTCCTGACTTTC.